The 7 T cell receptor beta chains in this list originate from one sample, sequenced in a study of T cells in Graves' hyperthyroidism and ophthalmopathy. The investigators amplified TCR beta CDR3 regions from RNA transcripts. A first-round RT-PCR of the TCR CDR3 used the HTBI primer set. From the multiplex PCR reads, TCRdb called clonotypes with MiXCR, one entry per CDR3 protein. The table lists about 380,000 distinct CDR3 sequences, about 18% of them singletons, with about 38% in the top ten. Sequenced: blood. Source of these receptors: a man younger than 35 with Graves' ophthalmopathy.

V usage is TRBV18 and J usage is TRBJ2-7, with a tentative D call TRBD1 (6 bases). CDR1 KGHSH and CDR2 LQKENI come from the germline V gene. Trimming stripped 2 bases from V and 7 bases from J, with 12 bases between. The CDR3 runs to 13 residues. CDR3 sequence reads: CASSPRGTGEQYF. The CDR3 DNA sequence: TGTGCCAGCTCACCAAGGGGGACCGGGGAGCAGTACTTC.

This clonotype has ten or more counts. This chain links TRBV3-1 with TRBJ1-1, with D hard to call. Germline CDR1 is LGHDT and CDR2 is YNNKEL (reference sequence). V lost 3 bases and J 4 bases, leaving 9 bases between the germline ends. This CDR3 has 13 amino acids. DNA of the CDR3: TGTGCCAGCAGCCACGAGGGTAGCACTGAAGCTTTCTTT. Its translation is CASSHEGSTEAFF. Looking up the rest from reference TRBV3-1 and TRBJ1-1 gives the full variable domain: DTAVSQTPKYLVTQMGNDKSIKCEQNLGHDTMYWYKQDSKKFLKIMFSYNNKELIINETVPNRFSPKSPDKAHLNLHINSLELGDSAVYFCASSHEGSTEAFFGQGTRLTVV.

This clonotype was seen a handful of times. The V gene is TRBV6-1, the J gene TRBJ2-2; 13 positions match TRBD2. The germline V gene has CDR1 MNHNS and CDR2 SASEGT. The CDR3 is 14 amino acids. Germline trimming cut 5 bases from V and 6 bases from J; bases unmatched to any gene: 0. The CDR3 DNA follows: TGTGCCAGCAGTACTAGCGGGGGGGCCGGGGAGCTGTTTTTT. It translates to CASSTSGGAGELFF.

The chain links TRBV7-3 to TRBJ2-2, with 9 bases lining up with TRBD1. Germline CDR1 reads SGHTA; CDR2 reads FQGTGA. This CDR3 comprises 15 residues. The V segment lost 4 bases and the J segment 7 bases; nucleotides outside the gene matches: 7. This chain's CDR3 is CASSSGQGWGGELFF. CDR3 DNA: TGTGCCAGCAGCTCGGGACAGGGTTGGGGCGGGGAGCTGTTTTTT.

This chain uses TRBV7-9 with TRBJ1-1, with D perhaps TRBD1 (5 bases). The CDR3 totals 14 residues. Per the germline V gene, CDR1 is SEHNR and CDR2 is FQNEAQ (reference sequence). Trimming left V 3 bases short and J 5 bases short, with 13 bases between. The CDR3 is CASSFGAVGTEAFF. The CDR3 DNA is TGTGCCAGCAGCTTTGGGGCCGTGGGGACTGAAGCTTTCTTT.

The rearrangement joins TRBV20-1 to TRBJ2-7; D is unresolved. The CDR3 runs to 11 residues. Deletions cut 2 bases from V and 5 bases from J, with 7 bases between. Germline V gene lookup returns CDR1 DFQATT and CDR2 SNEGSKA (reference sequence). In nucleotides, the CDR3 is TGCAGTGCTAGACGGCTCAACGAGCAGTACTTC. Translated, it gives CSARRLNEQYF.

This clonotype came up many times. The chain couples TRBV27 to TRBJ1-2; possible D gene TRBD1, 5 bases. V lost 6 bases, J lost 4 bases, and 15 bases lay in between. The CDR3 has 14 amino acids. The germline V gene has CDR1 MNHEY and CDR2 SMNVEV (reference sequence). The CDR3 protein is CASSLGGTRYGYTF. DNA of the CDR3: TGTGCCAGCAGCCTGGGAGGGACCCGCTATGGCTACACCTTC.